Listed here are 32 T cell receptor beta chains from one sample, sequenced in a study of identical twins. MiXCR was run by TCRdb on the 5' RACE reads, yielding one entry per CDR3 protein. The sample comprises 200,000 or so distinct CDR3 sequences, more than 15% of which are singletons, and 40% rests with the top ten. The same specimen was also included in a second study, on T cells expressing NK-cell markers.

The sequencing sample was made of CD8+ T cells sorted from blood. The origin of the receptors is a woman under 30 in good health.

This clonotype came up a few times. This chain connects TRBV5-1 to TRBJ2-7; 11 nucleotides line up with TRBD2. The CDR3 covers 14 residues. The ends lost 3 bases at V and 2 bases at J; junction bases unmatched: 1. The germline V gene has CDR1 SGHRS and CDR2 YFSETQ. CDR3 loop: CASSSTSGAYEQYF. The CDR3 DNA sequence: TGCGCCAGCAGCTCGACTAGCGGGGCCTACGAGCAGTACTTC.

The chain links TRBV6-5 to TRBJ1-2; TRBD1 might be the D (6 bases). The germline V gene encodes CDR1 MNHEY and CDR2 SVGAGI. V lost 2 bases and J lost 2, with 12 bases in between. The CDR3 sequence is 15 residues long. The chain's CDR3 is CASSYGGALNYGYTF. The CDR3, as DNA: TGTGCCAGCAGTTACGGGGGGGCCCTAAACTATGGCTACACCTTC.

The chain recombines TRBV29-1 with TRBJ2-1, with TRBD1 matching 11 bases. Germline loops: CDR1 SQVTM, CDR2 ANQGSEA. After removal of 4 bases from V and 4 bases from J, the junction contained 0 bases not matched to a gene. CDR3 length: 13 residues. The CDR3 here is CSVGDRGYNEQFF. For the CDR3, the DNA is TGCAGCGTTGGGGACAGGGGGTACAATGAGCAGTTCTTC.

The CDR3 here is CASSAGPFYEQYF. CDR3 in DNA: TGTGCCAGCTCCGCGGGACCGTTCTACGAGCAGTACTTC. This chain joins TRBV18 and TRBJ2-7, with D maybe TRBD2 (6 bases). Trimming left V 6 bases short and J 3 bases short, with 12 bases between. Per the germline V gene, CDR1 is KGHSH and CDR2 is LQKENI. The CDR3 is 13 residues long.

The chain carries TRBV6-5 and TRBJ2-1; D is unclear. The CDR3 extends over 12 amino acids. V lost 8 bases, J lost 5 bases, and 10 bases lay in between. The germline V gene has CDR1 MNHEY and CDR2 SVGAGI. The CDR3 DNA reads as TGTGCCAGCGGGTCTTTTGACAATGAGCAGTTCTTC. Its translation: CASGSFDNEQFF.

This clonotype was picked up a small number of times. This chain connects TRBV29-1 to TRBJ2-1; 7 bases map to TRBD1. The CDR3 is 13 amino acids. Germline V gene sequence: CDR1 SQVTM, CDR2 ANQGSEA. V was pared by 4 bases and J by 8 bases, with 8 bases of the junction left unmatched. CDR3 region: CSVGRTGFDEQFF. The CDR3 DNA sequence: TGCAGCGTTGGCCGGACAGGATTCGATGAGCAGTTCTTC.

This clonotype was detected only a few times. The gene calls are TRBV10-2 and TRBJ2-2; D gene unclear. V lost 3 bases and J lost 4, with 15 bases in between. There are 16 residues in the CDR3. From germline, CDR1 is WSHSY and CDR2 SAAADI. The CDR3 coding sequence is TGCGCCAGCAGTGAAGGGCAGGATACCGTCACCGGGGAGCTGTTTTTT. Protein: CASSEGQDTVTGELFF.

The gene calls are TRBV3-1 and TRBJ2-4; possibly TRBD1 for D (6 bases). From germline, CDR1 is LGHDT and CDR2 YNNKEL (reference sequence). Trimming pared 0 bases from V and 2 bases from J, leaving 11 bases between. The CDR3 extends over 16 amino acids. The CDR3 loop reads CASSQEPRGPKNIQYF. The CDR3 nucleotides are TGTGCCAGCAGCCAAGAGCCCAGGGGCCCCAAAAACATTCAGTACTTC.

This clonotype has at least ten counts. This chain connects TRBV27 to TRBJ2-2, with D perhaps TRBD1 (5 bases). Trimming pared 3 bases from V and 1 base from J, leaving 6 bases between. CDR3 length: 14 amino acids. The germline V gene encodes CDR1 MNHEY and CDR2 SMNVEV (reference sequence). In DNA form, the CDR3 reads TGTGCCAGCAGTTTTACAGGGAACACCGGGGAGCTGTTTTTT. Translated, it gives CASSFTGNTGELFF.

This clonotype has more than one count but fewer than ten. The chain's CDR3 is CASSPGPLAGVYGETQYF. In nucleotides, the CDR3 is TGTGCCAGCAGCCCAGGCCCCCTAGCGGGAGTATATGGAGAGACCCAGTACTTC. The rearrangement links TRBV11-2 to TRBJ2-5; 10 nucleotides align to TRBD2. Germline trimming cut 5 bases from V and 4 bases from J; bases unmatched to any gene: 16. Germline CDR1 and CDR2: SGHAT and FQNNGV. The CDR3 covers 18 residues.

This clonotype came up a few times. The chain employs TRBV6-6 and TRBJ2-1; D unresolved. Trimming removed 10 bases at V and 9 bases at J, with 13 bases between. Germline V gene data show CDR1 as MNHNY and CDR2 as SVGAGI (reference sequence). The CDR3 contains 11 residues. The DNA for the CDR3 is TGTGCCATTAGGGCTATGGGTGAGCAGTTCTTC. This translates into CAIRAMGEQFF.

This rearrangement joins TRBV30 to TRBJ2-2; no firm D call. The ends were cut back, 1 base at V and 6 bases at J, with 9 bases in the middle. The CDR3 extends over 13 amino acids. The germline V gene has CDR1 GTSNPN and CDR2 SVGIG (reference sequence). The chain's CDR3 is CAWSEGPPGELFF. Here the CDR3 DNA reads TGTGCCTGGAGTGAGGGCCCACCCGGGGAGCTGTTTTTT.

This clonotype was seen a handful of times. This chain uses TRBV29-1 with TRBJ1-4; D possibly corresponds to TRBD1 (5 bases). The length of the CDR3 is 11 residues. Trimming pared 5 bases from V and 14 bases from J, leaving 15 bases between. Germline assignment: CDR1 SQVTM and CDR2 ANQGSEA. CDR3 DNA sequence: TGCAGCGTTCCGGGGCCAGGGAAGCTGTTTTTT. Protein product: CSVPGPGKLFF.

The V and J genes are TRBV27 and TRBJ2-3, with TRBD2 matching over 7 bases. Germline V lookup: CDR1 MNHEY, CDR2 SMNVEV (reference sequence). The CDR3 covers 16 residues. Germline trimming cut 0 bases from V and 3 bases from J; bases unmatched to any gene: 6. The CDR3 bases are TGTGCCAGCAGTTTATCGAGGGACTACCTGACAGATACGCAGTATTTT. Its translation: CASSLSRDYLTDTQYF.

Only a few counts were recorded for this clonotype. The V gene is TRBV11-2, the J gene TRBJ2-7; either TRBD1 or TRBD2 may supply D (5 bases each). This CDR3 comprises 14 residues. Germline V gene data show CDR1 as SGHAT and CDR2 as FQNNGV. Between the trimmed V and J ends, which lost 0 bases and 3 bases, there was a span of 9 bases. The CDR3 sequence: CASSLDQRGYEQYF. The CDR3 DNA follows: TGTGCCAGCAGCTTAGATCAGAGGGGCTACGAGCAGTACTTC.

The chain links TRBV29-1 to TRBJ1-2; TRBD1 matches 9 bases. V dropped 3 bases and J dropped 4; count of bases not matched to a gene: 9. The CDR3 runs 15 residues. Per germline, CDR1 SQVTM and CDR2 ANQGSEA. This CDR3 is CSVDSATGGTYGYTF. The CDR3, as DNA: TGCAGCGTTGATTCTGCGACAGGGGGGACCTATGGCTACACCTTC.

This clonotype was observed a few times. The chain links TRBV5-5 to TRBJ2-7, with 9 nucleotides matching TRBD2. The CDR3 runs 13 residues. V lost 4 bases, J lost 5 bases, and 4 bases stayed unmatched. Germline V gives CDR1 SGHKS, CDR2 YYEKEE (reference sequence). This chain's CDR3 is CASSPSSGNEQYF. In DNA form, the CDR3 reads TGTGCCAGCAGCCCCTCTAGCGGGAACGAGCAGTACTTC.

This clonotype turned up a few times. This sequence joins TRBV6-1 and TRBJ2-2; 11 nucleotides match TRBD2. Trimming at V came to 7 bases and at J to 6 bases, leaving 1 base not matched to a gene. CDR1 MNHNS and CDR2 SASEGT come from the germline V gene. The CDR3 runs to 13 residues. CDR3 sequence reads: CASKLAGAGELFF. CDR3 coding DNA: TGTGCCAGCAAACTAGCGGGAGCCGGGGAGCTGTTTTTT.

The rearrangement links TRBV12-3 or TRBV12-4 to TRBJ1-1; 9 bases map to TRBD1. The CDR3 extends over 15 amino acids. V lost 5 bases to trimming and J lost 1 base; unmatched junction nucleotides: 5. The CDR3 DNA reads TGTGCCAGCAGTCGTAACAGGGGGCCGAACACTGAAGCTTTCTTT. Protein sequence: CASSRNRGPNTEAFF.

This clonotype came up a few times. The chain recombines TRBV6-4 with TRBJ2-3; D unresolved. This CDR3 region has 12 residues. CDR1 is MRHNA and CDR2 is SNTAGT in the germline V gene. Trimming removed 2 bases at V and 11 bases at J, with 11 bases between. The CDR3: CASSDNGVEQYF. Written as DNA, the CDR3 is TGTGCCAGCAGTGACAACGGAGTCGAGCAGTATTTT.

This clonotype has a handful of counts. DNA for the CDR3: TGTGCCACCAGCAGACACAATGAGCAGTTCTTC. Protein: CATSRHNEQFF. V and J are TRBV15 and TRBJ2-1; D unclear. In germline, CDR1 is LNHNV, CDR2 YYDKDF (reference sequence). The CDR3 covers 11 residues. V was clipped by 2 bases and J by 5 bases, with 1 base between them.

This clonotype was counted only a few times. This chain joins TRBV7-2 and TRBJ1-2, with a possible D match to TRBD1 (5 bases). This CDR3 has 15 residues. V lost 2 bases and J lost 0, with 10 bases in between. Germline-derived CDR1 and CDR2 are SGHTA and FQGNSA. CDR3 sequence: CASSLLTGSNYGYTF. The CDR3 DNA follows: TGTGCCAGCAGCTTACTCACAGGCTCTAACTATGGCTACACCTTC. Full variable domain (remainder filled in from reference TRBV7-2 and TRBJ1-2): GAGVSQSPSNKVTEKGKDVELRCDPISGHTALYWYRQSLGQGLEFLIYFQGNSAPDKSGLPSDRFSAERTGGSVSTLTIQRTQQEDSAVYLCASSLLTGSNYGYTFGSGTRLTVV.

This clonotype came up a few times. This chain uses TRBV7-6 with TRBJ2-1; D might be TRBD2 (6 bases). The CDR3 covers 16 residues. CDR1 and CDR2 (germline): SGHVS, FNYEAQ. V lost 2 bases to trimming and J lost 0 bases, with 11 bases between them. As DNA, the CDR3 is TGTGCCAGCAGCTTAAGGGTGCGGGGCTCCTACAATGAGCAGTTCTTC. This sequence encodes CASSLRVRGSYNEQFF.

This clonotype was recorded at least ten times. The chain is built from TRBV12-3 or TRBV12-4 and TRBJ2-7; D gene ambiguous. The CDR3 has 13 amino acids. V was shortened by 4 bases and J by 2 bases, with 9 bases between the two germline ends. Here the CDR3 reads CASSWTLTYEQYF. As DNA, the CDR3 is TGTGCCAGCAGTTGGACCCTTACCTACGAGCAGTACTTC.

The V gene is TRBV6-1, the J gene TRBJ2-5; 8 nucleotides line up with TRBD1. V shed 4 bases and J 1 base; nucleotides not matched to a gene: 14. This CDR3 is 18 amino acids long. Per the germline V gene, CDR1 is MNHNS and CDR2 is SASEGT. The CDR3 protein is CASSVDGTGYALQETQYF. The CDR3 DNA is TGTGCCAGCAGTGTGGATGGGACAGGATATGCCCTCCAAGAGACCCAGTACTTC.

The CDR3 here is CATRETPFNEKLFF. The CDR3 DNA follows: TGTGCCACAAGGGAGACCCCTTTTAATGAAAAACTGTTTTTT. The chain uses TRBV6-4 and TRBJ1-4; D is unclear. Between the trimmed V and J ends, which lost 10 bases and 4 bases, there was a span of 16 bases. The CDR3 extends over 14 amino acids. Germline V CDR1 and CDR2: MRHNA, SNTAGT.

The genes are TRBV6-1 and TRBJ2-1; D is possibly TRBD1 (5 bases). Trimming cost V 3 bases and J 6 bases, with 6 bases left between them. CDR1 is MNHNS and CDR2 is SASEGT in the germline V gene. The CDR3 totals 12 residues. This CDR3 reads CASSETANEQFF. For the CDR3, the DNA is TGTGCCAGCAGTGAGACAGCCAATGAGCAGTTCTTC.

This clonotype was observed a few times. CDR3 in amino acids: CSASVGGAYEQYF. As DNA, the CDR3 is TGCAGTGCTAGTGTCGGGGGGGCTTACGAGCAGTACTTC. The gene calls are TRBV20-1 and TRBJ2-7; TRBD2 aligns across 8 bases. Germline trimming cut 3 bases from V and 4 bases from J; bases unmatched to any gene: 5. CDR1 DFQATT and CDR2 SNEGSKA come from the germline V gene (reference sequence). This CDR3 region has 13 residues.

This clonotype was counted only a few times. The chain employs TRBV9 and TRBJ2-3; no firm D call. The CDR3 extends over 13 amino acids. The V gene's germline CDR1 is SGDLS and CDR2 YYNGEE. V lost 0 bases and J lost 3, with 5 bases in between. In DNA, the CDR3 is TGTGCCAGCAGCGTAGTGGTAACAGATACGCAGTATTTT. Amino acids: CASSVVVTDTQYF.

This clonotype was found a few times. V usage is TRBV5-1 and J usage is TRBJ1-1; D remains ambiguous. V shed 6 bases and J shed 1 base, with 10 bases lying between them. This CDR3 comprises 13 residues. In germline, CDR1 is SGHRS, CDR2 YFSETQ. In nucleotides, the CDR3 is TGCGCCAGCACCGAGGGTTCGAACACTGAAGCTTTCTTT. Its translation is CASTEGSNTEAFF.

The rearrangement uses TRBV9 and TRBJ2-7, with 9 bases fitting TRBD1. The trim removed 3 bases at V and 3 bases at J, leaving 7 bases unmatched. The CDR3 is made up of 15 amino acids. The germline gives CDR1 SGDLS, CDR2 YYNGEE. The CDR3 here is CASSATPGQGYEQYF. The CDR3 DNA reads TGTGCCAGCAGCGCAACCCCGGGACAGGGCTACGAGCAGTACTTC.

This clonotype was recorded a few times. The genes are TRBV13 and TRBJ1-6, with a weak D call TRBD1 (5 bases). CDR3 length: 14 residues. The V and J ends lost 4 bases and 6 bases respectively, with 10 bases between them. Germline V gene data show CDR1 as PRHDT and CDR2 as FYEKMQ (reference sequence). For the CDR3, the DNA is TGTGCCAGCAGCTACCGGGACCTTAATTCACCCCTCCACTTT. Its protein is CASSYRDLNSPLHF.